The clone carrying this T cell receptor beta chain appeared once. This sample is drawn from a study of shared clonotypes between healthy human individuals. The data were produced by immunoSEQ multiplex PCR, yet TCRdb's version contains in-frame clones alone and is incomplete. Among approximately 2,300,000 clones listed, just under 95% were seen once. CDR1 SEHNR and CDR2 FQNEAQ come from the germline V gene (reference sequence). This CDR3 is 15 amino acids long. V lost 0 bases, J lost 7 bases, and 12 bases lay in between. The sequence derives from a man aged 18 to 30 in good health. Some clones in this sample may be carry-over from other donors' samples. J is TRBJ1-4 and V is TRBV7-9; weak D call: TRBD1 (5 bases). The sample consisted of naive CD4+ T cells from PBMCs. Subset here: CD45RA+ positively selected. CDR3 sequence reads: CASSLAQGGSEKLFF. For the CDR3, the DNA is TGTGCCAGCAGCTTAGCCCAGGGAGGGAGTGAAAAACTGTTTTTT.